The entry below gives a single T cell receptor beta chain sequence along with its context. Its antigen is as yet unknown. The data derive from a study of T cells in Graves' hyperthyroidism and ophthalmopathy. General study points: Stable hyperthyroidism was separated from ophthalmopathy by a model based on 13 V-J features.

V lost 7 bases to trimming and J lost 6 bases, with 17 bases between them. The CDR3 consists of 14 residues. Germline V gene sequence: CDR1 SGHTS, CDR2 YDEGEE. Amplification of TCR beta CDR3 regions was performed using RNA transcripts as template. Using the HTBI primer set, a first-round RT-PCR was run on the TCR CDR3. TCRdb re-derived calls from the multiplex PCR reads in MiXCR, one entry per CDR3 protein. Of more than 300,000 distinct CDR3 sequences listed, about 17% were seen once; the top ten hold around a third. This rearrangement joins TRBV5-8 to TRBJ1-5; a possible D gene is TRBD1 (6 bases). The sequenced material came from blood. The TCR originated in a woman aged 25 to 39 with Graves' hyperthyroidism that later progressed to Graves' ophthalmopathy. The CDR3 DNA reads TGTGCCAGCCTGATAAGGGGGTACGGTCAGCCCCAGCATTTT. Translating gives CASLIRGYGQPQHF.